The 22 T cell receptor beta chains below were found in one sample sequenced in a study of Graves' ophthalmopathy and Graves' hyperthyroidism (dated by TCRdb to the late 2010s). TCRdb lists the instrument as Illumina HiSeq 2000. For repertoire sequencing, the TCR beta CDR3 regions were amplified from RNA transcripts. The first round of RT-PCR was done with HTBI primers and the Qiagen OneStep RT-PCR kit, and was followed by a second round of multiplex PCR, then size selection and purification. TCRdb's own reprocessing of the public reads used fastp at Q25 and MiXCR and kept productive beta chains. Rows merge per CDR3 protein into single entries with the most common DNA and genes. The sample profile shows about 240,000 distinct CDR3 sequences; 40% to 50% of them were found once. The ten largest clones take up more than 45% of the sample. Sequencing was done on a sample of peripheral blood. The source is an adult man with Graves' ophthalmopathy.

This clonotype showed up just a few times. In DNA, the CDR3 is TGCGCCAGCACCAGGACTAGCGGGACAAACTACGAGCAGTACTTC. It encodes CASTRTSGTNYEQYF. V gene TRBV10-2 combines with J gene TRBJ2-7; 12 bases fit TRBD2. CDR1 is WSHSY and CDR2 is SAAADI in the germline V gene. The CDR3 is 15 amino acids. The V segment lost 7 bases and the J segment 3 bases; nucleotides outside the gene matches: 7.

The V and J genes are TRBV7-2 and TRBJ1-3; a possible D gene is TRBD1 (6 bases). The CDR3 loop spans 14 amino acids. The germline CDR1 and CDR2 sequences are SGHTA and FQGNSA. Deletions cut 3 bases from V and 2 bases from J, with 8 bases between. The CDR3 coding sequence is TGTGCCAGCAGCTTCGGGACACCTGGAAACACCATATATTTT. This sequence encodes CASSFGTPGNTIYF.

This rearrangement joins TRBV29-1 to TRBJ2-7; a possible D gene is TRBD1 (6 bases). This CDR3 region has 15 residues. V was trimmed by 5 bases and J by 0 bases, leaving 17 bases between them. Germline V gene lookup returns CDR1 SQVTM and CDR2 ANQGSEA. The CDR3 sequence is CSVLPAQGNSYEQYF. The CDR3 DNA is TGCAGCGTTCTCCCGGCCCAGGGGAACTCCTACGAGCAGTACTTC.

The gene calls are TRBV7-9 and TRBJ1-6, with 8 bases matching TRBD1. The V gene end was trimmed by 8 bases and the J gene end by 8 bases; junction bases not matched to a gene: 5. The CDR3 covers 13 residues. CDR1 and CDR2 (germline): SEHNR, FQNEAQ (reference sequence). Here the CDR3 DNA reads TGTGCCAGCCTTCAGACAGGGGATTCACCCCTCCACTTT. Its protein is CASLQTGDSPLHF.

The chain carries TRBV20-1 and TRBJ2-7; no clear D. The CDR3 has 15 residues. With 1 base removed from V and 4 bases from J, the gap between germline ends came to 17 bases. The germline gives CDR1 DFQATT, CDR2 SNEGSKA (reference sequence). The chain's CDR3 is CSARALARRNYEQYF. CDR3 sequence (DNA): TGCAGTGCTAGAGCCCTGGCCCGCCGGAATTACGAGCAGTACTTC.

The CDR3 reads CARDTGTGINYGYTF. For the CDR3, the DNA is TGTGCTAGAGATACCGGGACAGGGATTAACTATGGCTACACCTTC. V gene TRBV5-4 combines with J gene TRBJ1-2; 9 bases are shared with TRBD1. The CDR3 is made up of 15 amino acids. Germline lookup yields CDR1 SGHNT and CDR2 YYREEE (reference sequence).

The CDR3 spells CAAELAGGPSGANVLTF. The DNA for the CDR3 is TGTGCCGCCGAGCTAGCGGGAGGGCCCTCTGGGGCCAACGTCCTGACTTTC. This chain connects TRBV7-2 to TRBJ2-6; 12 nucleotides match TRBD2. CDR3 length equals 17 residues. Germline assignment: CDR1 SGHTA and CDR2 FQGNSA. After removal of 11 bases from V and 0 bases from J, the junction contained 8 bases not matched to a gene.

V gene TRBV7-3 combines with J gene TRBJ1-6; tentative D call: TRBD1 (6 bases). With 5 bases removed from V and 7 bases from J, the gap between germline ends came to 12 bases. Germline V CDR1 and CDR2: SGHTA, FQGTGA. The CDR3 is 14 amino acids. The DNA of the CDR3 is TGTGCCAGCAGCACCGGGACATCCAATTCACCCCTCCACTTT. It yields the protein CASSTGTSNSPLHF. Complete variable domain (other parts from reference TRBV7-3 and TRBJ1-6): GAGVSQTPSNKVTEKGKYVELRCDPISGHTALYWYRQSLGQGPEFLIYFQGTGAADDSGLPNDRFFAVRPEGSVSTLKIQRTERGDSAVYLCASSTGTSNSPLHFGNGTRLTVT.

The chain joins TRBV20-1 to TRBJ2-7; unclear D gene. Germline loops: CDR1 DFQATT, CDR2 SNEGSKA (reference sequence). The V end was cut by 6 bases, the J end by 0 bases, with 12 bases between. The CDR3 extends over 13 amino acids. DNA for the CDR3: TGCAGTGCCCGGCGGCAGCACTCCTACGAGCAGTACTTC. Protein sequence: CSARRQHSYEQYF.

This clonotype has only a few counts. The J gene is TRBJ2-3, the V gene TRBV7-9, with TRBD1 as a possible D gene (5 bases). The V end lost 1 base, the J end lost 0 bases, and 8 bases lay between the germline ends. From germline, CDR1 is SEHNR and CDR2 FQNEAQ (reference sequence). The CDR3 extends over 15 amino acids. The CDR3 bases are TGTGCCAGCAGCTTAGGGTGGGGCAGCACAGATACGCAGTATTTT. Encoded protein: CASSLGWGSTDTQYF. Full variable domain (remainder filled in from reference TRBV7-9 and TRBJ2-3): DTGVSQNPRHKITKRGQNVTFRCDPISEHNRLYWYRQTLGQGPEFLTYFQNEAQLEKSRLLSDRFSAERPKGSFSTLEIQRTEQGDSAMYLCASSLGWGSTDTQYFGPGTRLTVL.

The chain combines TRBV2 with TRBJ1-2, with 8 bases that match TRBD1. The germline gives CDR1 SNHLY, CDR2 FYNNEI. The CDR3 has 16 amino acids. J lost 2 bases, V lost 6 bases, and 11 bases had no gene match. The CDR3 spells CASSAFGDRSNYGYTF. CDR3 DNA sequence: TGTGCCAGCAGCGCTTTTGGGGACAGGAGCAACTATGGCTACACCTTC. The full variable domain, with the rest looked up from reference TRBV2 and TRBJ1-2, is EPEVTQTPSHQVTQMGQEVILRCVPISNHLYFYWYRQILGQKVEFLVSFYNNEISEKSEIFDDQFSVERPDGSNFTLKIRSTKLEDSAMYFCASSAFGDRSNYGYTFGSGTRLTVV.

The V gene is TRBV20-1, the J gene TRBJ1-5; D gene ambiguous. The germline V gene has CDR1 DFQATT and CDR2 SNEGSKA (reference sequence). This CDR3 is built from 17 residues. The V gene lost 3 bases and the J gene lost 0 bases, with 18 bases spanning the gap. CDR3 sequence reads: CSASSGDPLYSNQPQHF. Written as DNA, the CDR3 is TGCAGTGCTAGTTCCGGCGACCCTCTATATAGCAATCAGCCCCAGCATTTT.

The V gene is TRBV7-3, the J gene TRBJ1-1, with D possibly TRBD1 on 6 matching bases. Trimming removed 5 bases from V and 2 bases from J, with 24 bases in between. CDR1 is SGHTA, CDR2 FQGTGA, per germline. CDR3 length: 18 residues. As DNA, the CDR3 is TGTGCCAGCAGCCCGCGCGCACTAGCGGGAGGGACAAACACTGAAGCTTTCTTT. Its translation: CASSPRALAGGTNTEAFF. The full variable domain, its missing parts supplied by reference TRBV7-3 and TRBJ1-1, is GAGVSQTPSNKVTEKGKYVELRCDPISGHTALYWYRQSLGQGPEFLIYFQGTGAADDSGLPNDRFFAVRPEGSVSTLKIQRTERGDSAVYLCASSPRALAGGTNTEAFFGQGTRLTVV.

The chain's CDR3 is CASGPGQGANTGELFF. CDR3 DNA: TGTGCCAGCGGACCCGGGCAGGGGGCGAACACCGGGGAGCTGTTTTTT. V and J are TRBV7-3 and TRBJ2-2; 7 bases align to TRBD1. There are 16 residues in the CDR3. Germline V lookup: CDR1 SGHTA, CDR2 FQGTGA. V lost 8 bases and J lost 0; bases outside the gene matches: 9.

This clonotype came up a few times. This chain uses TRBV7-3 with TRBJ2-5; D may be TRBD2 (6 bases). The CDR3 length is 13 residues. The V end was cut by 1 base, the J end by 5 bases, with 8 bases between. Germline-derived CDR1 and CDR2 are SGHTA and FQGTGA. In DNA, the CDR3 is TGTGCCAGCAGCTTAATTCGGGAGGAGACCCAGTACTTC. It specifies CASSLIREETQYF.

This clonotype was seen ten or more times. V is TRBV10-3 and J is TRBJ2-7; 10 bases match TRBD2. This CDR3 has 14 amino acids. From germline, CDR1 is ENHRY and CDR2 SYGVKD. Losses at the gene ends were 2 bases for V and 3 bases for J; bases not matched to a gene: 1. The CDR3 protein is CAISEPSGSYEQYF. CDR3 nucleotides: TGTGCCATCAGTGAGCCTAGCGGGAGCTACGAGCAGTACTTC.

This clonotype was picked up a small number of times. The CDR3 DNA reads TGTGCCAGCAGCAAGGGACCACAAGAGACCCAGTACTTC. Translated: CASSKGPQETQYF. The chain links TRBV5-4 to TRBJ2-5; D may be TRBD1 or TRBD2 (5 bases each). Germline lookup yields CDR1 SGHNT and CDR2 YYREEE (reference sequence). V gave up 4 bases and J gave up 2 bases, with 9 bases separating them. The CDR3 is 13 amino acids.

This clonotype showed up just a few times. The chain joins TRBV20-1 to TRBJ1-1; tentatively, D is TRBD1 (5 bases). Trimming took off 1 base at V and 4 bases at J, with 10 bases between the two ends. Germline-derived CDR1 and CDR2 are DFQATT and SNEGSKA (reference sequence). This CDR3 has 13 residues. CDR3 sequence (DNA): TGCAGTGCTAGAGTCCGGGGGGGCACTGAAGCTTTCTTT. It specifies CSARVRGGTEAFF.

A few counts support this clonotype. The rearrangement links TRBV24-1 to TRBJ1-3; D is unresolved. Germline CDR1 and CDR2: KGHDR and SFDVKD. The CDR3 runs to 19 residues. V was clipped by 7 bases and J by 1 base, with 25 bases between them. In DNA form, the CDR3 reads TGTGCCACCAGGATTGTACCGACACGGGCCGCAACGTCTGGAAACACCATATATTTT. Protein: CATRIVPTRAATSGNTIYF.

This clonotype was counted once. The chain couples TRBV27 to TRBJ1-2, with TRBD1 as a possible D gene (6 bases). This CDR3 is built from 14 residues. Trimming removed 6 bases at V and 2 bases at J, with 13 bases between. The germline V gene has CDR1 MNHEY and CDR2 SMNVEV (reference sequence). The CDR3 coding sequence is TGTGCCAGCAGCGACCCCAGGGGAAACTATGGCTACACCTTC. Translation: CASSDPRGNYGYTF.

As for this clonotype: The junction departs from the called germline gene at one end, perhaps through a read error. The V gene is TRBV9, the J gene TRBJ1-2, with unresolved D. The CDR3 is made up of 12 amino acids. From germline, CDR1 is SGDLS and CDR2 YYNGEE. CDR3 protein: CASSSKGDGYTF. In nucleotides, the CDR3 is TGCGCCAGCAGCTCCAAGGGAGATGGCTACACCTTC. Based on the CDR3 plus reference TRBV9 and TRBJ1-2, the full variable domain is DSGVTQTPKHLITATGQRVTLRCSPRSGDLSVYWYQQSLDQGLQFLIQYYNGEERAKGNILERFSAQQFPDLHSELNLSSLELGDSALYFCASSSKGDGYTFGSGTRLTVV.

This chain links TRBV7-6 with TRBJ1-4; D gene uncertain. With 5 bases removed from V and 8 bases from J, the gap between germline ends came to 21 bases. Germline CDR1 reads SGHVS; CDR2 reads FNYEAQ. This CDR3 has 16 amino acids. Written as DNA, the CDR3 is TGTGCCAGCAGCGCCAGGTCCGAGGTGGGGAGGGAAAAACTGTTTTTT. Translated: CASSARSEVGREKLFF.